This TCR beta chain was sequenced during a study of human T cells and chemical hapten exposure. As for the study in general: Each patch test put 0.01% DPC on the upper back, and results were read at 6 days. Per-sample TCR yield variation was attributed mainly to small pooled library volume differences.

Notes on the study in general: With alopecia, donors may have immune responses unlike healthy people's.

About this clonotype: The antigen is unknown.

One entry per CDR3 protein results from TCRdb running MiXCR on the RACE reads. The sample contains 70,000 to 80,000 distinct CDR3 sequences, about 32% of which appear only once. Time point in this sample: patch test 1, 2 weeks after DPC sensitization. Treatment given: therapeutic diphenylcyclopropenone sensitization with weekly scalp DPC. Germline values: CDR1 MNHNS, CDR2 SASEGT. Trimming took off 3 bases at V and 8 bases at J, with 13 bases between the two ends. The CDR3 has 14 residues. This receptor was identified in a man aged 40-49 years with alopecia areata. Some clones in this sample may be carry-over from other donors' samples. V gene TRBV6-1 combines with J gene TRBJ1-4; TRBD1 is a possible D gene (5 bases). Here the sequenced sample was whole blood, taken in connection with sensitization to the hapten diphenylcyclopropenone (DPC). CDR3 amino acids: CASSEDMGREKLFF. CDR3 bases: TGTGCCAGCAGTGAGGACATGGGGCGCGAAAAACTGTTTTTT.